The 6 T cell receptor beta chains presented below share a single source sample, sequenced in a study of T cell clonality in common variable immunodeficiency. Study-wide results and caveats: In common variable immunodeficiency, TCR beta chains reportedly carried fewer deletions and N-nucleotide insertions.

Their antigens are not known. Data came from immunoSEQ multiplex PCR; TCRdb stores just in-frame clones and leaves some out. This sample comprises 20,000 or so clones, none seen once only. The source material was peripheral blood mononuclear cells. The source is a human donor with common variable immunodeficiency.

To note about this clone: Read sequence stops 3 residues before the CDR3 end, and the germline J gene provides the missing end. The chain uses TRBV10-2 and TRBJ2-7; 8 bases agree with TRBD1. V shed 5 bases and J 2 bases; nucleotides not matched to a gene: 8. Germline V gene lookup returns CDR1 WSHSY and CDR2 SAAADI. The CDR3 loop spans 15 amino acids. CDR3 region: CASSPDRGVAYEQYF. Incomplete CDR3 DNA: TGCGCCAGCAGTCCTGACAGGGGAGTGGCCTACGAG.

There are many counts of this clone. The read finishes 3 residues shy of the CDR3 end, and the germline J gene is used to complete it. The rearrangement links TRBV6-1 to TRBJ1-5, with D possibly matching TRBD1 (6 bases). V was trimmed by 2 bases and J by 6 bases, leaving 14 bases between them. The CDR3 contains 15 residues. CDR1 is MNHNS, CDR2 SASEGT, per germline. The covered CDR3 bases are TGTGCCAGCAGTGAAATCCCAGGGGACGGTCAGCCC. Translating gives CASSEIPGDGQP. The whole CDR3 sequence reads CASSEIPGDGQPQHF.

In this sample, this clone turned up many times. The read finishes 3 residues shy of the CDR3 end, and the germline J gene is used to complete it. The J gene is TRBJ2-2, the V gene TRBV29-1; TRBD2 matches at 9 bases. This CDR3 is 15 amino acids long. V lost 4 bases and J lost 2; bases outside the gene matches: 5. The V gene's germline CDR1 is SQVTM and CDR2 ANQGSEA. Here the CDR3 reads CSVGAGGSNTGELFF. The CDR3 bases that were read are TGCAGCGTTGGGGCGGGAGGGTCAAACACCGGGGAG.

This clone showed up many times. The read ends 3 residues shy of where the CDR3 ends; the end is completed using the germline J gene. V gene TRBV11-2 combines with J gene TRBJ2-7, with D unresolved. V was cut by 5 bases and J by 6 bases, with 17 bases left in between. The CDR3 is made up of 14 amino acids. The germline V gene has CDR1 SGHAT and CDR2 FQNNGV. The CDR3 here is CASSPQVRVGEQYF. The DNA read from the CDR3 is TGTGCCAGCAGCCCCCAAGTCCGGGTGGGCGAG.

This clone was observed many times. CDR3 DNA (partial): TGCGCCAGCAGCGACGGGCGAGGAGCGGGAGGGTGGGAGACC. This codes for CASSDGRGAGGWET. The CDR3 as a whole reads CASSDGRGAGGWETQYF. J is TRBJ2-5 and V is TRBV5-1, with 10 bases matching TRBD2. The read halts 3 residues ahead of the CDR3 end, with the missing end drawn from the germline J gene. Germline V lookup: CDR1 SGHRS, CDR2 YFSETQ. Trimming took 4 bases from V and 5 from J; bases not matched to a gene: 14. The CDR3 runs 17 residues. The full variable domain, with the rest looked up from reference TRBV5-1 and TRBJ2-5, is KAGVTQTPRYLIKTRGQQVTLSCSPISGHRSVSWYQQTPGQGLQFLFEYFSETQRNKGNFPGRFSGRQFSNSRSEMNVSTLELGDSALYLCASSDGRGAGGWETQYFGPGTRLLVL.

This clone was picked up many times. This chain's CDR3 is CASSQGTGDVLTF. The DNA read from the CDR3 is TGTGCCAGTAGTCAGGGGACAGGGGACGTC. V and J are TRBV19 and TRBJ2-6; 10 bases fit TRBD1. Read sequence stops 3 residues before the CDR3 end, and the germline J gene provides the missing end. The germline V gene encodes CDR1 LNHDA and CDR2 SQIVND (reference sequence). Unmatched junction bases numbered 3, after V lost 5 bases and J lost 11 bases. CDR3 length equals 13 residues. Variable domain in full (rest from reference TRBV19 and TRBJ2-6): DGGITQSPKYLFRKEGQNVTLSCEQNLNHDAMYWYRQDPGQGLRLIYYSQIVNDFQKGDIAEGYSVSREKKESFPLTVTSAQKNPTAFYLCASSQGTGDVLTFGAGSRLTVL.